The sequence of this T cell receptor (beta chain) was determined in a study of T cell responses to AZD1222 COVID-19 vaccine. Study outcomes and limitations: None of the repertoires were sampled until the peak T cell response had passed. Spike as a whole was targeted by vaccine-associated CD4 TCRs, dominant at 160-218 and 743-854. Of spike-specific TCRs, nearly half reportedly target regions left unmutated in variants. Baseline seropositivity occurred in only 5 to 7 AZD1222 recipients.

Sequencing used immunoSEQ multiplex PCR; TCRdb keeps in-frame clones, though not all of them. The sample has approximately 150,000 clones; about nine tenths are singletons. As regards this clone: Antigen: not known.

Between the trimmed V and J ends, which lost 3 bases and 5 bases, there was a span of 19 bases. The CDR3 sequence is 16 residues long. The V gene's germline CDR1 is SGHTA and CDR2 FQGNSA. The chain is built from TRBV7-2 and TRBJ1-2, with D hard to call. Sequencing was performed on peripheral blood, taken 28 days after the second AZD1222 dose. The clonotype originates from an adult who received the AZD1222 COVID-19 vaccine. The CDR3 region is CASSFRPDGPGYGYTF. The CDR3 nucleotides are TGTGCCAGCAGCTTCCGTCCGGACGGTCCTGGATATGGCTACACCTTC.